Below are 8 T cell receptor beta chains sequenced from a single sample in a study of cytomegalovirus exposure and HLA in healthy donors. PCR primers comprised 60 Vbeta and 13 Jbeta primers. Clones were sequenced by immunoSEQ multiplex PCR, and TCRdb holds only the in-frame ones, with some missing. The profile shows around 150,000 clones, approximately 88% of them singletons. The specimen sequenced was PBMCs. These receptors were collected from a woman aged 25 to 45 in good health and CMV-seronegative.

The count of this clone is one. The rearrangement links TRBV30 to TRBJ1-6; D remains unclear. Looked up from germline, CDR1 is GTSNPN and CDR2 is SVGIG (reference sequence). V was pared by 0 bases and J by 5 bases, with 14 bases between. This CDR3 comprises 16 residues. DNA of the CDR3: TGTGCCTGGAGTGTGGGTGCGACGACTAATAATTCACCCCTCCACTTT. Translation: CAWSVGATTNNSPLHF.

This chain uses TRBV10-2 with TRBJ2-1; tentative D call: TRBD2 (5 bases). This CDR3 is built from 13 residues. Trimming took off 6 bases at V and 9 bases at J, with 15 bases between the two ends. The germline CDR1 and CDR2 sequences are WSHSY and SAAADI. The DNA of the CDR3 is TGCGCCAGCAGGAACGGACTGTCTGGTGAGCAGTTCTTC. It is translated as CASRNGLSGEQFF.

This clone was detected only once. The CDR3 sequence is CAWMAGQNQPQHF. The CDR3 region has the DNA TGTGCCTGGATGGCCGGACAGAATCAGCCCCAGCATTTT. The gene calls are TRBV30 and TRBJ1-5; tentative D call: TRBD1 (6 bases). V lost 4 bases to trimming and J lost 4 bases, with 11 bases between them. The CDR3 covers 13 residues. CDR1 GTSNPN and CDR2 SVGIG come from the germline V gene (reference sequence).

J is TRBJ1-1 and V is TRBV7-9, with a weak D call TRBD1 (5 bases). The length of the CDR3 is 14 residues. Per germline, CDR1 SEHNR and CDR2 FQNEAQ (reference sequence). V lost 5 bases to trimming and J lost 1 base, with 11 bases between them. CDR3 nucleotides: TGTGCCAGCAGCGGTTCCACAGGGAACACTGAAGCTTTCTTT. This sequence encodes CASSGSTGNTEAFF.

This chain joins TRBV9 and TRBJ2-5; no clear D. CDR3 length: 12 amino acids. Trimming left V 4 bases short and J 4 bases short, with 8 bases between. Per the germline V gene, CDR1 is SGDLS and CDR2 is YYNGEE. In DNA, the CDR3 is TGTGCCAGCAGCACAGTGGGAGAGACCCAGTACTTC. Translated, it gives CASSTVGETQYF.

This rearrangement joins TRBV5-1 to TRBJ2-3; 7 positions match TRBD1. Germline-derived CDR1 and CDR2 are SGHRS and YFSETQ. The CDR3 loop spans 12 amino acids. J gave up 4 bases and V 5 bases, and 1 base lay outside the gene matches. The CDR3 loop is CASSTGADTQYF. The CDR3 coding sequence is TGCGCCAGCAGTACAGGGGCAGATACGCAGTATTTT.

The V gene is TRBV11-2, the J gene TRBJ2-7; the match to TRBD1 covers 7 bases. Germline-derived CDR1 and CDR2 are SGHAT and FQNNGV. Unmatched junction bases numbered 18, after V lost 4 bases and J lost 6 bases. The length of the CDR3 is 17 residues. The CDR3 loop reads CASSSAQRQGRLGEQYF. CDR3 DNA: TGTGCCAGCAGCTCGGCCCAAAGACAGGGACGGCTTGGCGAGCAGTACTTC.

With regard to this clone: The same CDR3 also results from other DNA sequences found in this sample. The chain employs TRBV15 and TRBJ1-1; 9 bases map to TRBD1. V trimming: 3 bases; J trimming: 4 bases; junction bases outside the gene matches: 6. This CDR3 is built from 15 residues. In germline, CDR1 is LNHNV, CDR2 YYDKDF (reference sequence). CDR3 nucleotides: TGTGCCACCAGCAGGGACAGGGGAGGCGGCACTGAAGCTTTCTTT. As protein: CATSRDRGGGTEAFF.